This TCR beta chain is from a study of blood T cell repertoires in COVID-19. Here immunoSEQ multiplex PCR was the method, and the copy in TCRdb shows in-frame clones only, minus some. The sample shows about 360,000 clones, roughly 90% of them seen only once. Germline V CDR1 and CDR2: SGHNT, YENEEA. This CDR3 has 16 amino acids. After removal of 6 bases from V and 3 bases from J, the junction contained 9 bases not matched to a gene. Clinical history as reported by participants underpinned cohort assignment. The sequence was collected from a woman in her forties with acute COVID-19. The rearrangement links TRBV11-3 to TRBJ2-2, with 8 nucleotides matching TRBD1. Sequenced material: PBMCs or T cells enriched from blood (not recorded which). CDR3 DNA sequence: TGTGCCAGCAGTAACCCCGGGACAGGCCACACCGGGGAGCTGTTTTTT. Amino acids: CASSNPGTGHTGELFF.